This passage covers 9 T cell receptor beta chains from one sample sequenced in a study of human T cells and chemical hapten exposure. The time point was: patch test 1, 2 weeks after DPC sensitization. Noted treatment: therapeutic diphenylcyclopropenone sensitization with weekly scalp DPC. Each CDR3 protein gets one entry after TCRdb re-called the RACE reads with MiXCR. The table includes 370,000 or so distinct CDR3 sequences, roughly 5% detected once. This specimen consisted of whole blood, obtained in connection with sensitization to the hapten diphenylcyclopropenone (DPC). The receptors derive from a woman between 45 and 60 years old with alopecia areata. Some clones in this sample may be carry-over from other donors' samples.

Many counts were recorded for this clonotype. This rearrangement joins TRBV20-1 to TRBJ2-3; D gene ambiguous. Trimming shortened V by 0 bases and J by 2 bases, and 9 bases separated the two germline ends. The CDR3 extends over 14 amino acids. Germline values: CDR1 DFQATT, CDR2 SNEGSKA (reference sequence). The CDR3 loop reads CSARDPRHTDTQYF. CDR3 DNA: TGCAGTGCTAGAGATCCGCGGCACACAGATACGCAGTATTTT.

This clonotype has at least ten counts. CDR3 residues: CSVEIQGTTGELFF. CDR3 DNA sequence: TGCAGCGTTGAAATCCAGGGAACAACCGGGGAGCTGTTTTTT. The rearrangement uses TRBV29-1 and TRBJ2-2, with D maybe TRBD1 (5 bases). V was cut by 2 bases and J by 5 bases, with 12 bases left in between. CDR3 length: 14 amino acids. The V gene's germline CDR1 is SQVTM and CDR2 ANQGSEA.

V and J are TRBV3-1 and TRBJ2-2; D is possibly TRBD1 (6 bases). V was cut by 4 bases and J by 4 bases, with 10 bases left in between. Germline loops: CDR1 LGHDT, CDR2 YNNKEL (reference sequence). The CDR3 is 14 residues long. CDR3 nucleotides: TGTGCCAGCAGCCCAAGGACAGCCACCGGGGAGCTGTTTTTT. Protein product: CASSPRTATGELFF.

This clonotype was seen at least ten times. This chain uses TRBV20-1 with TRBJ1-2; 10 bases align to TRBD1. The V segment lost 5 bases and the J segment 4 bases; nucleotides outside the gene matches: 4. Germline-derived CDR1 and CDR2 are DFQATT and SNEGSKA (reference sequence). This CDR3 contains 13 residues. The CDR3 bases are TGCAGTGCTGGTGGACAGGGGGGCTATGGCTACACCTTC. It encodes CSAGGQGGYGYTF.

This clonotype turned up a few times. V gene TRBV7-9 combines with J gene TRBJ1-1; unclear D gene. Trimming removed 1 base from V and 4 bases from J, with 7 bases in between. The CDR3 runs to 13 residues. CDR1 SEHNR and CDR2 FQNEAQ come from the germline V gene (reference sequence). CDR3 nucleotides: TGTGCCAGCAGCTTAGTCCTGGCCACTGAAGCTTTCTTT. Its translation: CASSLVLATEAFF.

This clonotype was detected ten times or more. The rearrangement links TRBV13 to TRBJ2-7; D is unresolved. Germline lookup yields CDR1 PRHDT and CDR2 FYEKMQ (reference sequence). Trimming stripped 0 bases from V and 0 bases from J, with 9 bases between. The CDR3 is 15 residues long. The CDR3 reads CASSLGARSSYEQYF. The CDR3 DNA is TGTGCCAGCAGCTTAGGAGCCAGGAGCTCCTACGAGCAGTACTTC.

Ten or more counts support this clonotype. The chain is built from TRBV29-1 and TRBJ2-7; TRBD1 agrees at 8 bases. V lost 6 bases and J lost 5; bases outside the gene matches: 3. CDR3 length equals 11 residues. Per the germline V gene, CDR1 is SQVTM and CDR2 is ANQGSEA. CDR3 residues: CSVDRGHEQYF. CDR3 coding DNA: TGCAGCGTCGACAGGGGCCACGAGCAGTACTTC.

CDR3 nucleotides: TGTGCCAGCAGCAAGAAAGGGGCCTACGAGCAGTACTTC. Translation: CASSKKGAYEQYF. The gene calls are TRBV21-1 and TRBJ2-7; the table gives TRBD1 as D, unverified against the DNA. TRBV21-1 is a known pseudogene. The CDR3 extends over 13 amino acids.

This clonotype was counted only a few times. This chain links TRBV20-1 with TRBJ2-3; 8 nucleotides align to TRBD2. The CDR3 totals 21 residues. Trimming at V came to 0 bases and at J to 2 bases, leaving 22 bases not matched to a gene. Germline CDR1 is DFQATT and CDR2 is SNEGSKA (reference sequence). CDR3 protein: CSARDSSRAGGFPPFTDTQYF. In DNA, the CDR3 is TGCAGTGCTAGAGATTCTAGTAGGGCGGGGGGATTCCCGCCTTTCACAGATACGCAGTATTTT.